This TCR beta chain was captured in a study of shared T cell receptors in the human thymus. Sequencing was performed with immunoSEQ multiplex PCR; in TCRdb, only in-frame clones are kept and a portion is missing. The table includes about 400,000 clones, roughly 94% detected once. Germline V CDR1 and CDR2: WSHSY, SAAADI. With V trimmed by 4 bases and J by 0 bases, 11 bases remained unmatched. The CDR3 loop spans 18 amino acids. The chain carries TRBV10-2 and TRBJ1-5; 8 nucleotides agree with TRBD1. This clonotype was obtained from a human donor. The specimen sequenced was thymocytes. The chain's CDR3 is CASSGRQGRPYSNQPQHF. The CDR3 DNA reads TGCGCCAGCAGTGGGAGACAGGGGCGACCATATAGCAATCAGCCCCAGCATTTT.